This note documents a single T cell receptor beta chain sequence. This sample also contains other DNA sequences that code for the same CDR3. This sample is drawn from a study of shared clonotypes between healthy human individuals. Looked up from germline, CDR1 is SGHNT and CDR2 is YYREEE (reference sequence). This CDR3 contains 12 residues. V shed 4 bases and J shed 3 bases, with 8 bases lying between them. Only in-frame clones appear in the TCRdb table, and some are missing; sequencing was by immunoSEQ multiplex PCR. The sample gives about 800,000 clones, about 96% of which show up once; over 0.2% is in the top ten. Positive CCR7 selection of CD45RO-negative cells yielded the naive CD8 cells, and terminally differentiated effector memory CD45RA+ cells were excluded.

The V call is TRBV5-4, the J call TRBJ2-7; D not certain. The clonotype comes from a man younger than 40 in good health. Sequenced input: naive CD8+ T cells sorted from blood. The chain's CDR3 is CASSQNNYEQYF. The CDR3 DNA follows: TGTGCCAGCAGCCAAAATAACTACGAGCAGTACTTC.